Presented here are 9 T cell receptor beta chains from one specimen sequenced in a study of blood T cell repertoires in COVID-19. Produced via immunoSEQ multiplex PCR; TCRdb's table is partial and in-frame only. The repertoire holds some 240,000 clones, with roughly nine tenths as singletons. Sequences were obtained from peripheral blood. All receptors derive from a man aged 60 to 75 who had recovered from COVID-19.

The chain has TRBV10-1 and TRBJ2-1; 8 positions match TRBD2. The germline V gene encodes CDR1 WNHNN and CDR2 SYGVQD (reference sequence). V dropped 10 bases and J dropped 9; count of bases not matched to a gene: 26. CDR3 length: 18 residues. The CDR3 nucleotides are TGCGCCATCCCGGCCCCAAAGCACAATGGGACTAGTATCATTGAGCAGTTCTTC. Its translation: CAIPAPKHNGTSIIEQFF.

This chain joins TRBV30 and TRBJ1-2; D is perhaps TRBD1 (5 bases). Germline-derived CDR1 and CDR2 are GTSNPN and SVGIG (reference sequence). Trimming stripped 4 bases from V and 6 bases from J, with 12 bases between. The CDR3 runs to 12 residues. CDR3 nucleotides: TGTGCCTGGACGGGGGGTAGGAATGGCTACACCTTC. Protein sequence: CAWTGGRNGYTF.

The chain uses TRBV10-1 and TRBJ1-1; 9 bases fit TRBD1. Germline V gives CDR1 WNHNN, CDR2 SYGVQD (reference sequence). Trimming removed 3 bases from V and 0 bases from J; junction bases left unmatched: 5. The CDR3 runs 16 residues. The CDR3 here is CASSERTGVLNTEAFF. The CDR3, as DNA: TGCGCCAGCAGTGAAAGGACAGGGGTATTGAACACTGAAGCTTTCTTT.

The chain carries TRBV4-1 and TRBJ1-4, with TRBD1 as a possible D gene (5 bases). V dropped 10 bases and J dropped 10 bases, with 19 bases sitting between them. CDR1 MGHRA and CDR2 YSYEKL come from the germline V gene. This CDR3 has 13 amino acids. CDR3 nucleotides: TGCGCCACCAGGGAACCCGCGGGGGGAAAACTGTTTTTT. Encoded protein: CATREPAGGKLFF.

CDR3 nucleotides: TGTGCCAGCAGCCAAGGGCCCATCACCCTCACAGATACGCAGTATTTT. This encodes CASSQGPITLTDTQYF. The chain employs TRBV3-1 (or the pseudogene TRBV3-2) and TRBJ2-3; D remains ambiguous. Germline V gene sequence: CDR1 LGHDT, CDR2 YNNKEL (reference sequence). Trimming removed 1 base at V and 2 bases at J, with 13 bases between. This CDR3 spans 16 amino acids.

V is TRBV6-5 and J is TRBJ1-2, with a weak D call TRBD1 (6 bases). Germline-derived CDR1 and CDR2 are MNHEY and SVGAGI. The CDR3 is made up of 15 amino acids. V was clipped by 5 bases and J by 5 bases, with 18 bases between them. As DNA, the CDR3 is TGTGCCAGCAGTCGGACCCGGGACATGTTATATGGCTACACCTTC. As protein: CASSRTRDMLYGYTF.

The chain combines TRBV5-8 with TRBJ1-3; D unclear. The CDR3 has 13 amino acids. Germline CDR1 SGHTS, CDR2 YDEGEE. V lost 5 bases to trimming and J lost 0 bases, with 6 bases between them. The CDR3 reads CASRQSSGNTIYF. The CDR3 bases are TGTGCCAGCAGACAGTCCTCTGGAAACACCATATATTTT.

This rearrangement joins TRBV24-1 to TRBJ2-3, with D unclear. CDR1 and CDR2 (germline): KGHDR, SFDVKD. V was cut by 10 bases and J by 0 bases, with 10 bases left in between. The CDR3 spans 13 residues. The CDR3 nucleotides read TGTGCCACTGAGCGTGCTAGCACAGATACGCAGTATTTT. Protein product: CATERASTDTQYF.

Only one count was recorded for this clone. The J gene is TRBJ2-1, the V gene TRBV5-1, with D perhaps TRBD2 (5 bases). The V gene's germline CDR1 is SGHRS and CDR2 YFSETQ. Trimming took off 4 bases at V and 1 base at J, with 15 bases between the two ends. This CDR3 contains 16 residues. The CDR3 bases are TGCGCCAGCAGCCCGCCCTCTGGCGGGTCCTACAATGAGCAGTTCTTC. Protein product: CASSPPSGGSYNEQFF.